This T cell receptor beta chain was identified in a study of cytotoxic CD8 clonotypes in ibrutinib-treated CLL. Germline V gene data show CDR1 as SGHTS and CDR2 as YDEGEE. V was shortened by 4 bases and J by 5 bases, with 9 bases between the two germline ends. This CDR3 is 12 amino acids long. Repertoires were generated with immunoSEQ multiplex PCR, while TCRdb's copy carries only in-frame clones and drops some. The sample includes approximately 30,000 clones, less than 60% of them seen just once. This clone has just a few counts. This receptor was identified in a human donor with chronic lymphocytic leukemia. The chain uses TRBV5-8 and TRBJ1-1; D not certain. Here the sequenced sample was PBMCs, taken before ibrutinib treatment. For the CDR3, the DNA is TGTGCCAGCAGCCGCTATAATACTGAAGCTTTCTTT. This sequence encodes CASSRYNTEAFF.